This is a list of T cell receptor beta chains from one sample in a study of CD8 T cells in Susac syndrome. TCRdb called the immunoSEQ multiplex PCR reads again in MiXCR, with one record for every CDR3 protein. The profile shows 300,000 or so distinct CDR3 sequences, about 91% of them singletons. Sample: CD4+ T cells from PBMCs. All receptors derive from a human donor with multiple sclerosis. Each CDR3 is given with its conserved first and last residue. A D gene is named only where the DNA matches it firmly.

D gene,J gene,V gene,CDR3 protein
TRBD1,TRBJ1-1,TRBV4-3,CASSQGDADRGRAFF
-,TRBJ1-3,TRBV12-3/TRBV12-4,CASSFPGTSGNTIYF
-,TRBJ2-5,TRBV29-1,CSHLGQQETQYF
-,TRBJ2-1,TRBV4-1,CASSRVFASVNEQFF
TRBD2,TRBJ2-1,TRBV3-1,CASSQEGRTSGIDEQFF
TRBD1,TRBJ1-5,TRBV5-1,CASSLDGGTGNQPQHF
-,TRBJ2-7,TRBV6-2/TRBV6-3,CASTPDSLYEQYF
TRBD2,TRBJ2-1,TRBV7-2,CASSLTSVPGNEQFF
TRBD1,TRBJ1-1,TRBV19,CASTPNRGRGDEAFF
-,TRBJ2-3,TRBV6-2/TRBV6-3,CASSRSFSRSDTQYF
-,TRBJ2-3,TRBV5-1,CASSFAQGPSTDTQYF
TRBD1,TRBJ1-1,TRBV7-8,CASSLALGRDRGNTEAFF
-,TRBJ1-1,TRBV24-1,CATSDGVGNTEAFF
-,TRBJ2-3,TRBV18,CASSRWPEGDTQYF
-,TRBJ2-2,TRBV6-5,CASRGGRDTGELFF
-,TRBJ2-3,TRBV5-1,CASSLGEDTQYF
TRBD2,TRBJ2-1,TRBV11-1,CASSPGTISSYNEQFF
-,TRBJ2-3,TRBV7-3,CASSVLPGPGGADTQYF
TRBD1,TRBJ1-2,TRBV7-9,CASSLTDRGKDGYTF
-,TRBJ1-5,TRBV3-1,CASSQVGQPQHF
-,TRBJ2-2,TRBV7-7,CASSPGPIRNTGELFF
TRBD1,TRBJ1-4,TRBV23-1,CASSQFGTGMTNEKLFF
TRBD2,TRBJ2-1,TRBV30,CACQSGGTYNEQFF
-,TRBJ2-3,TRBV27,CASSSAPATSTDTQYF
TRBD1,TRBJ2-1,TRBV5-4,CASSWDRGDEQFF
TRBD2,TRBJ2-7,TRBV4-2,CASSQDWATSGVSYEQYF
-,TRBJ1-2,TRBV7-2,CASSLAGQNYGYTF
-,TRBJ2-3,TRBV3-1,CASSHLAPGGFSDTQYF
-,TRBJ2-7,TRBV7-9,CASSLSGPVDYEQYF